The clone carrying this TCR beta chain was seen a few times. The antigen remains unidentified. This specimen belongs to a study of T-cell memory formation after mild COVID-19. Notes on the study in general: For contracting clones, CD4+ ones sat mainly in CM and EM, CD8+ in EMRA.

TCRdb reprocessed the 5' RACE reads with MiXCR, giving one entry per CDR3 protein. This sample has 350,000 or so distinct CDR3 sequences; around 20% occur once, and the top ten carry 9.5% to 15%. This CDR3 comprises 13 residues. Sequenced material: PBMCs or a T cell subset sorted from them (not recorded which). The receptor comes from an adult woman who had mild COVID-19 (a few samples of this study predate the infection). Cell type and time point are not known. The rearrangement uses TRBV3-2 and TRBJ1-1. TRBV3-2 is assigned pseudogene status. CDR3 protein: CASSEDRITEAFF. CDR3 sequence (DNA): TGTGCCAGCAGTGAGGACAGGATCACTGAAGCTTTCTTT.